This record concerns one TCR beta chain sequence. As yet, its antigen is unknown. Primers: 60 Vbeta forward and 13 Jbeta reverse. Generated by immunoSEQ multiplex PCR, the TCRdb table keeps only in-frame clones and is missing some. Counted here are approximately 170,000 clones, 78% occurring once; the ten biggest clones make up 7%. This sample stems from a study of cytomegalovirus exposure and HLA in healthy donors. Study-wide context: There were 300 to 400 genotyped donors. Of these, 81% fell in the genetic ancestry cluster associated with self-reported Caucasian donors.

Study observations and caveats: Cytomegalovirus-associated TCR beta chains were listed, numbering some 150. Three of the chains that were CMV-associated were confirmed in vitro to be specific for CMV antigens. In a later analysis, at a false discovery rate of 0.05, roughly 16,000 TCR beta sequences matched HLA alleles.

Trimming shortened V by 1 base and J by 6 bases, and 8 bases separated the two germline ends. The germline V gene encodes CDR1 SGHRS and CDR2 YFSETQ. The CDR3 sequence is 13 residues long. The sequence was obtained from a woman in her thirties or forties in good health and CMV-seropositive. The chain has TRBV5-1 and TRBJ2-1; a weak D match, TRBD1 (6 bases). The sample comprised PBMCs. In nucleotides, the CDR3 is TGCGCCAGCAGCTTGATAGGGGGCAATGAGCAGTTCTTC. Protein: CASSLIGGNEQFF.